The clone carrying this TCR beta chain has just a few counts. Sequenced by immunoSEQ multiplex PCR; TCRdb stores in-frame clones only, minus some. Counted here are around 27,000 clones, 96% occurring once; the ten biggest clones make up approximately 3%. The CDR3 is made up of 13 amino acids. Unmatched junction bases numbered 5, after V lost 6 bases and J lost 6 bases. Germline V CDR1 and CDR2: MNHNS, SASEGT. The data stem from a study of monozygotic twins with cystic fibrosis. About the study: Library input was about 3.3 micrograms of fragmented DNA, with approximately 15 PCR cycles.

This TCR derives from a girl between 2 and 10 years old with cystic fibrosis. Material: blood. The rearrangement joins TRBV6-1 to TRBJ2-7; 10 bases align to TRBD1. CDR3 residues: CASSRQGAGEQYF. Here the CDR3 DNA reads TGTGCCAGCAGCCGACAGGGGGCAGGCGAGCAGTACTTC.